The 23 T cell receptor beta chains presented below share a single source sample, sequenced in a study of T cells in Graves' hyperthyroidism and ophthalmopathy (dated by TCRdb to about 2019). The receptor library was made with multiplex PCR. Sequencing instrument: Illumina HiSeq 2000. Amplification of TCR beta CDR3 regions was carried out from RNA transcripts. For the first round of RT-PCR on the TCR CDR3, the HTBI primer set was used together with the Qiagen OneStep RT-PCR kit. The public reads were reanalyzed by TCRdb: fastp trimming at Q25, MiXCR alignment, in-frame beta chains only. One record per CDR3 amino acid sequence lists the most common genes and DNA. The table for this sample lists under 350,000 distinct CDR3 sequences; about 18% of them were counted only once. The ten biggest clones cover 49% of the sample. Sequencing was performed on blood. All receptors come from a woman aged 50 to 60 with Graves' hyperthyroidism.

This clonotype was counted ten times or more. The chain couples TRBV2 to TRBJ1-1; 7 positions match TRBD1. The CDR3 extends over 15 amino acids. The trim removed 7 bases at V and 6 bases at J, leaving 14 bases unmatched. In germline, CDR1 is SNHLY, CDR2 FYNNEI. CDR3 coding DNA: TGTGCCAGCACCAAAAGCGGGGTAGACAGGGCTGAAGCTTTCTTT. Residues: CASTKSGVDRAEAFF.

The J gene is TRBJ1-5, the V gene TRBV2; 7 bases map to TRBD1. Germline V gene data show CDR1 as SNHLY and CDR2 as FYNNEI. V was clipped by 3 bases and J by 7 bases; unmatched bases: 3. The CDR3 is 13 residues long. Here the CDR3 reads CASSDQGEQPQHF. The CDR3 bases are TGTGCCAGCAGTGACCAGGGGGAACAGCCCCAGCATTTT.

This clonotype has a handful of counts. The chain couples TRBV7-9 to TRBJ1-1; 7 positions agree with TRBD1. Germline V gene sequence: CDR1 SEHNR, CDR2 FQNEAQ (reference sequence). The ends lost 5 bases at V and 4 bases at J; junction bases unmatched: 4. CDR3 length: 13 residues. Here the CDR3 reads CASSRQGFTEAFF. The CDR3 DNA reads TGTGCCAGCAGCCGACAGGGATTCACTGAAGCTTTCTTT.

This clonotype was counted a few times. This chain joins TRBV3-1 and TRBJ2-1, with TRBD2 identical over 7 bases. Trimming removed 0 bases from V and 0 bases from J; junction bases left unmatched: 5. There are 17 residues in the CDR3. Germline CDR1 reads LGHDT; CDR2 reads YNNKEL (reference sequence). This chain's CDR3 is CASSQEGRGSSYNEQFF. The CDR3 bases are TGTGCCAGCAGCCAAGAGGGGCGGGGGAGCTCCTACAATGAGCAGTTCTTC.

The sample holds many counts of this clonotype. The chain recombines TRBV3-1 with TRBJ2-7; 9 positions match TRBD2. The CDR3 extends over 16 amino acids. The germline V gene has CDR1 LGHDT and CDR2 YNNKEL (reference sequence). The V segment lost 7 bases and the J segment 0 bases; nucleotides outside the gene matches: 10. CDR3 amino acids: CASTLSRTSDSYEQYF. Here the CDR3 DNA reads TGTGCCAGCACCTTGTCCCGGACTAGCGACTCCTACGAGCAGTACTTC.

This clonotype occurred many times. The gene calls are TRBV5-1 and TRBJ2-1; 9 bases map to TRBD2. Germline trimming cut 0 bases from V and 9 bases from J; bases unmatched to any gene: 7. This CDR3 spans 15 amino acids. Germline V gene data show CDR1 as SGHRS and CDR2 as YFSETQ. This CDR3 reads CASSLDGLAMGEQFF. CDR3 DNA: TGCGCCAGCAGCTTGGATGGACTAGCGATGGGTGAGCAGTTCTTC.

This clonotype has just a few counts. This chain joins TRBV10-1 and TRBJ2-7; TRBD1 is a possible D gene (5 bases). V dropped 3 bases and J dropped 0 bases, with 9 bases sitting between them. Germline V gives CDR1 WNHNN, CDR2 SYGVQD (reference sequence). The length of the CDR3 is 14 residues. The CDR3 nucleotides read TGCGCCAGCAGTGACCCCGACAGCTCCTACGAGCAGTACTTC. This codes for CASSDPDSSYEQYF.

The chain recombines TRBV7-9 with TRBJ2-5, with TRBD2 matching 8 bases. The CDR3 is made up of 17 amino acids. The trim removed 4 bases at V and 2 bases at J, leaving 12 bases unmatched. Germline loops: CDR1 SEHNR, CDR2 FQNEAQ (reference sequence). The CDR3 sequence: CASSSGWGSGGQETQYF. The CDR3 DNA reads TGTGCCAGCAGCTCCGGTTGGGGGAGCGGGGGACAAGAGACCCAGTACTTC.

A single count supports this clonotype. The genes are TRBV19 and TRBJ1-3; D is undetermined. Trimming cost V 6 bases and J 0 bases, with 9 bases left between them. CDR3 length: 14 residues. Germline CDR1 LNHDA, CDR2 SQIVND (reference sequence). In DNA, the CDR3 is TGTGCCAGTAGACTACCTGGCTCTGGAAACACCATATATTTT. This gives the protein CASRLPGSGNTIYF.

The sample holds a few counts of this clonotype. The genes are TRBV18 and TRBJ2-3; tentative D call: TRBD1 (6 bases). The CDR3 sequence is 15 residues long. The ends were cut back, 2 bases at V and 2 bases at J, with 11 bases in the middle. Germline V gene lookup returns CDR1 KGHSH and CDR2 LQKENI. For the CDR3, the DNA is TGTGCCAGCTCACCAACGACAGGTCTCACAGATACGCAGTATTTT. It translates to CASSPTTGLTDTQYF. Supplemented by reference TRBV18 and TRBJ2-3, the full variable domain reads NAGVMQNPRHLVRRRGQEARLRCSPMKGHSHVYWYRQLPEEGLKFMVYLQKENIIDESGMPKERFSAEFPKEGPSILRIQQVVRGDSAAYFCASSPTTGLTDTQYFGPGTRLTVL.

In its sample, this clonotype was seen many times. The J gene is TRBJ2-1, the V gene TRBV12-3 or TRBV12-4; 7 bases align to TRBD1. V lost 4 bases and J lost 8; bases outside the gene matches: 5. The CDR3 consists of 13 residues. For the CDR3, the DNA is TGTGCCAGCAGTTCGACAGGGCTGGATGAGCAGTTCTTC. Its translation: CASSSTGLDEQFF.

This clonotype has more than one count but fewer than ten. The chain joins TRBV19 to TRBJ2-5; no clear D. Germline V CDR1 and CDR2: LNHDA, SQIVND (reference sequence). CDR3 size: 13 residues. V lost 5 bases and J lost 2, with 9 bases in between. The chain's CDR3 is CASSEYSQETQYF. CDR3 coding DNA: TGTGCCAGTAGTGAGTACTCGCAAGAGACCCAGTACTTC.

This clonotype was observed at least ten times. The CDR3 coding sequence is TGTGCCATCAGTGGGTCTAGCGGGGATACGCAGTATTTT. As protein: CAISGSSGDTQYF. V usage is TRBV10-3 and J usage is TRBJ2-3; 8 bases agree with TRBD2. J was trimmed by 6 bases and V by 4 bases; bases with no gene match: 3. The CDR3 covers 13 residues. Germline CDR1 ENHRY, CDR2 SYGVKD.

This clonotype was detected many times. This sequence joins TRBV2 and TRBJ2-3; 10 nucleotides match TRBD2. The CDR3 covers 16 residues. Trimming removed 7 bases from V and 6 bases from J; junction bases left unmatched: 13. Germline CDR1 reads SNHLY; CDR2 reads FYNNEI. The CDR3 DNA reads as TGTGCCAGCAACGTCGGGTCTAGCGGGAGTTTTGATACGCAGTATTTT. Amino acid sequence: CASNVGSSGSFDTQYF.

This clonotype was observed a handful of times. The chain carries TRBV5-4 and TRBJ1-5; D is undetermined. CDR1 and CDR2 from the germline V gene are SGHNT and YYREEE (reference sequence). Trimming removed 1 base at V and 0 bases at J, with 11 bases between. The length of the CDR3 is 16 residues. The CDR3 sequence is CASSLSGQVSNQPQHF. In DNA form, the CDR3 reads TGTGCCAGCAGCTTGAGCGGCCAGGTTAGCAATCAGCCCCAGCATTTT.

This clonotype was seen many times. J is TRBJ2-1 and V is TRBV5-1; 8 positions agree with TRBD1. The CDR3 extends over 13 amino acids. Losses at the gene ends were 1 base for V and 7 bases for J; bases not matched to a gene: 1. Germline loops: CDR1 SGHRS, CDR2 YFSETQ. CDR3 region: CASSLWTGNEQFF. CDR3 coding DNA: TGCGCCAGCAGCTTGTGGACAGGGAATGAGCAGTTCTTC.

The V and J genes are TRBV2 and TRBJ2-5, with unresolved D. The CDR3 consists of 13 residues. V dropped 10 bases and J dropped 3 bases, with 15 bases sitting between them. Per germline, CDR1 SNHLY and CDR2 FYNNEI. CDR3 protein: CATAISPKETQYF. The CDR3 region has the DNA TGTGCCACAGCAATCTCGCCAAAAGAGACCCAGTACTTC.

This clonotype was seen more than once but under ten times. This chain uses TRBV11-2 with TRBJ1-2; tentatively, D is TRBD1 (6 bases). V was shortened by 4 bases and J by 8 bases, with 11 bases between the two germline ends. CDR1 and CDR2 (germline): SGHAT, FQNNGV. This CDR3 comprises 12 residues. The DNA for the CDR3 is TGTGCCAGCAGCTCTCCAGGGGCCGGCTACACCTTC. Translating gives CASSSPGAGYTF.

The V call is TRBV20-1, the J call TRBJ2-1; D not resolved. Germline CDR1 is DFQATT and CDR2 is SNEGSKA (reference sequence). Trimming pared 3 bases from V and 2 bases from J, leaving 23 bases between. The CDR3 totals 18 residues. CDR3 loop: CSARDPAEYSEAYNEQFF. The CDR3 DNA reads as TGCAGTGCTAGGGACCCCGCAGAATATTCGGAAGCCTACAATGAGCAGTTCTTC.

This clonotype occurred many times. CDR3 sequence: CSATPYQETQYF. The CDR3 DNA follows: TGCAGTGCTACTCCGTACCAAGAGACCCAGTACTTC. V is TRBV20-1 and J is TRBJ2-5; D is unclear. Germline CDR1 is DFQATT and CDR2 is SNEGSKA (reference sequence). The CDR3 totals 12 residues. Trimming took 4 bases from V and 0 from J, leaving 6 bases between them.

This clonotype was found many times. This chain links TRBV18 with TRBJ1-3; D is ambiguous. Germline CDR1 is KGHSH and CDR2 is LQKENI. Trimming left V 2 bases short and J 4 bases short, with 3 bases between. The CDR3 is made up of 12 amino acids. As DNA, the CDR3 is TGTGCCAGCTCACCAGGGGGAAACACCATATATTTT. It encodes CASSPGGNTIYF. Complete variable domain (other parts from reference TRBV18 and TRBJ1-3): NAGVMQNPRHLVRRRGQEARLRCSPMKGHSHVYWYRQLPEEGLKFMVYLQKENIIDESGMPKERFSAEFPKEGPSILRIQQVVRGDSAAYFCASSPGGNTIYFGEGSWLTVV.

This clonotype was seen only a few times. Here the CDR3 reads CASSLDWEGYSNQPQHF. The CDR3 nucleotides read TGTGCCAGCAGCTTAGACTGGGAGGGATATAGCAATCAGCCCCAGCATTTT. The chain is built from TRBV7-9 and TRBJ1-5; unclear D gene. Trimming shortened V by 1 base and J by 0 bases, and 13 bases separated the two germline ends. CDR1 is SEHNR and CDR2 is FQNEAQ in the germline V gene (reference sequence). The CDR3 is made up of 17 amino acids.

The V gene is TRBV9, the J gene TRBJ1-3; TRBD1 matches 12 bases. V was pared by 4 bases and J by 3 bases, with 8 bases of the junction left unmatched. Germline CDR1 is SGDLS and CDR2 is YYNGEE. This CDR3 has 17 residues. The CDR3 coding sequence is TGTGCCAGCAGCCCCGGGACAGGGGGCGGGTATGGAAACACCATATATTTT. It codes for CASSPGTGGGYGNTIYF.